The clone carrying this T cell receptor beta chain was picked up a small number of times. This specimen comes from a study of early T cells in non-severe SARS-CoV-2 infection. The CDR3 sequence is 13 residues long. Per the germline V gene, CDR1 is MNHNS and CDR2 is SASEGT. The trim removed 6 bases at V and 7 bases at J, leaving 6 bases unmatched. TCRdb re-called the 5' RACE reads through MiXCR, storing one row per CDR3 protein. Among some 80,000 distinct CDR3 sequences, about 12% were seen once, and the ten largest hold 3.4%. Material: whole blood. The receptor was derived from an adult who was a healthcare worker with PCR-confirmed SARS-CoV-2 infection or an uninfected control (not recorded which). The chain is built from TRBV6-1 and TRBJ2-1; 7 bases line up with TRBD2. CDR3 nucleotides: TGTGCCAGCAGGCAAACTAGCGCAAATGAGCAGTTCTTC. It is translated as CASRQTSANEQFF.